This T cell receptor beta chain was documented in a study of spatial heterogeneity in lung cancer. Study-level information: Among detected sequences, beta-chain ones consistently exceeded alpha-chain ones in number. Raw reads showed each unique TCR and UMI combination turning up more than ten times on average.

Each TCR cDNA molecule carried a unique molecular identifier. TCRdb used MiXCR to reprocess the 5' RACE reads, holding one entry per CDR3 protein. The sample lists nearly 95,000 distinct CDR3 sequences, roughly a fifth occurring once. Time point: blood at routine non-recurrence follow-up after resection. Sequencing of whole RNA from tumor, nontumor lung or frozen PBMC involved no sorting. This CDR3 comprises 13 residues. V shed 5 bases, J shed 7 bases, and the junction held 3 bases outside the gene matches. Germline V gene data show CDR1 as SGHAT and CDR2 as FQNNGV. The source material was PBMCs, sampled at follow-up. This sequence joins TRBV11-2 and TRBJ2-2; 8 bases are shared with TRBD2. This clonotype was sampled from a male donor with early-stage non-small cell lung cancer. CDR3 amino acids: CASSLLAGGELFF. The CDR3, as DNA: TGTGCCAGCAGCCTTCTAGCGGGCGGGGAGCTGTTTTTT.